A single sample is the source of the 28 T cell receptor beta chains below, sequenced in a study of vaccination effects on CD4 cells after COVID-19. Their antigens are not known. Data came from immunoSEQ multiplex PCR; TCRdb stores just in-frame clones and leaves some out. Of tens of thousands of clones in the sample, 70% to 80% are singletons; the top ten hold roughly 2%. Subsequent to roughly 9 days of culture, CD4+ T cells were isolated. The sample was CD4+ T cells from PBMCs cultured without peptide, taken before COVID-19 vaccination. All receptors come from a human donor who received a COVID-19 vaccine.

The gene calls are TRBV5-1 and TRBJ1-4, with 8 bases that match TRBD1. After removal of 4 bases from V and 0 bases from J, the junction contained 5 bases not matched to a gene. The CDR3 is 16 residues long. Germline CDR1 reads SGHRS; CDR2 reads YFSETQ. CDR3 sequence: CASSQGQGATNEKLFF. The CDR3 DNA reads as TGCGCCAGCAGCCAAGGACAGGGCGCAACTAATGAAAAACTGTTTTTT.

The count of this clone is one. The chain joins TRBV3-1 (or the pseudogene TRBV3-2) to TRBJ2-1, with TRBD1 matching over 8 bases. Germline CDR1 reads LGHDT; CDR2 reads YNNKEL (reference sequence). Unmatched junction bases numbered 10, after V lost 3 bases and J lost 3 bases. CDR3 size: 17 residues. The CDR3 region has the DNA TGTGCCAGCAGCCAGGTCCCGGCCAGGGGGCGCTACAATGAGCAGTTCTTC. Translated: CASSQVPARGRYNEQFF.

In DNA, the CDR3 is TGCGCCAGCAGCCAAGAACTGTACGGGGGGGCCGCCAATGAGCAGTTCTTC. Protein product: CASSQELYGGAANEQFF. V and J are TRBV4-3 and TRBJ2-1; 8 bases map to TRBD2. This CDR3 is built from 17 residues. V was pared by 0 bases and J by 6 bases, with 10 bases of the junction left unmatched. Germline V CDR1 and CDR2: LGHNA, YSLEER.

The J gene is TRBJ2-7, the V gene TRBV5-6; D gene uncertain. Per germline, CDR1 SGHDT and CDR2 YYEEEE. Trimming stripped 1 base from V and 3 bases from J, with 8 bases between. This CDR3 is 13 amino acids long. The CDR3 DNA reads TGTGCCAGCAGCTTGTACGAGTACTACGAGCAGTACGTC. As protein: CASSLYEYYEQYV.

This rearrangement joins TRBV5-1 to TRBJ2-3, with 8 positions matching TRBD2. The CDR3 is 15 residues long. Losses at the gene ends were 2 bases for V and 9 bases for J; bases not matched to a gene: 11. Germline CDR1 reads SGHRS; CDR2 reads YFSETQ. The CDR3 DNA sequence: TGCGCCAGCAGCTTCATGGCGGGGGGAAAGGAGACGCAGTATTTT. Amino acids: CASSFMAGGKETQYF.

V and J are TRBV3-1 (or the pseudogene TRBV3-2) and TRBJ1-6; possibly TRBD1 for D (5 bases). The V gene lost 4 bases and the J gene lost 6 bases, with 13 bases spanning the gap. The germline V gene encodes CDR1 LGHDT and CDR2 YNNKEL (reference sequence). The CDR3 length is 15 residues. The CDR3 protein is CASSRDLPPNSPLHF. CDR3 DNA sequence: TGTGCCAGCAGCCGGGACCTACCCCCTAATTCACCCCTCCACTTT.

The V and J genes are TRBV6-6 and TRBJ1-5; D may be TRBD1 (6 bases). Germline values: CDR1 MNHNY, CDR2 SVGAGI (reference sequence). This CDR3 contains 15 residues. Trimming took off 6 bases at V and 1 base at J, with 13 bases between the two ends. CDR3 sequence (DNA): TGTGCCAGCAGACGGACAGATCCCAGCAATCAGCCCCAGCATTTT. The encoded protein is CASRRTDPSNQPQHF.

V and J are TRBV7-3 and TRBJ2-2, with D possibly being TRBD1 (5 bases). V shed 2 bases and J shed 4 bases, with 8 bases lying between them. CDR3 length equals 14 residues. Germline V gene data show CDR1 as SGHTA and CDR2 as FQGTGA. CDR3 bases: TGTGCCAGCAGCTTAGCAGGGCCCACCGGGGAGCTGTTTTTT. The encoded protein is CASSLAGPTGELFF.

The rearrangement uses TRBV18 and TRBJ1-2, with D unclear. V lost 3 bases, J lost 0 bases, and 14 bases lay in between. CDR1 and CDR2 from the germline V gene are KGHSH and LQKENI. This CDR3 is built from 16 residues. The CDR3 coding sequence is TGTGCCAGCTCACCGAATACTTACGTTACTAACTATGGCTACACCTTC. Translation: CASSPNTYVTNYGYTF.

The chain links TRBV7-2 to TRBJ1-2; D ambiguous. Trimming left V 7 bases short and J 8 bases short, with 17 bases between. The germline V gene encodes CDR1 SGHTA and CDR2 FQGNSA. The CDR3 runs to 13 residues. For the CDR3, the DNA is TGTGCCAGCACCGAGGACGGACTAGAGGGCTACACCTTC. This sequence encodes CASTEDGLEGYTF.

The chain recombines TRBV19 with TRBJ1-6; D is unresolved. This CDR3 spans 13 amino acids. Germline CDR1 and CDR2: LNHDA and SQIVND (reference sequence). Trimming removed 9 bases from V and 7 bases from J, with 13 bases in between. The CDR3 sequence is CASGPYGNSPLHF. In DNA form, the CDR3 reads TGTGCCAGCGGACCCTACGGGAATTCACCCCTCCACTTT.

The chain employs TRBV25-1 and TRBJ2-7; 7 bases align to TRBD1. The V and J ends lost 8 bases and 4 bases, in that order; junction bases with no gene match: 2. The CDR3 sequence is 11 residues long. CDR1 is MGHDK, CDR2 SYGVNS, per germline. The CDR3 DNA is TGTGCCAGCGGGGACAGATACGAGCAGTACGTC. It encodes CASGDRYEQYV.

The rearrangement uses TRBV7-2 and TRBJ1-2; D perhaps matches TRBD1 (5 bases). Trimming pared 5 bases from V and 5 bases from J, leaving 15 bases between. In germline, CDR1 is SGHTA, CDR2 FQGNSA. The CDR3 covers 14 residues. CDR3 protein: CASSLLMGPYGYTF. CDR3 nucleotides: TGTGCCAGCAGCCTTTTAATGGGACCTTATGGCTACACCTTC.

This CDR3 is CASSSGSLDRVQETQYF. The CDR3 DNA follows: TGTGCCAGCAGCTCAGGAAGTTTGGACAGGGTACAAGAGACCCAGTACTTC. The rearrangement links TRBV11-2 to TRBJ2-5, with TRBD1 identical over 8 bases. The CDR3 runs 17 residues. V dropped 4 bases and J dropped 2; count of bases not matched to a gene: 12. CDR1 SGHAT and CDR2 FQNNGV come from the germline V gene. Variable domain in full (rest from reference TRBV11-2 and TRBJ2-5): EAGVAQSPRYKIIEKRQSVAFWCNPISGHATLYWYQQILGQGPKLLIQFQNNGVVDDSQLPKDRFSAERLKGVDSTLKIQPAKLEDSAVYLCASSSGSLDRVQETQYFGPGTRLLVL.

The V call is TRBV5-1, the J call TRBJ2-4, with 7 bases aligning to TRBD1. The CDR3 sequence is 15 residues long. J gave up 6 bases and V 4 bases, and 10 bases lay outside the gene matches. Germline V gives CDR1 SGHRS, CDR2 YFSETQ. The CDR3 nucleotides read TGCGCCAGCAGCACAGACACAGGGGCGGGAAACATTCAGTACTTC. Residues: CASSTDTGAGNIQYF. Variable domain in full (rest from reference TRBV5-1 and TRBJ2-4): KAGVTQTPRYLIKTRGQQVTLSCSPISGHRSVSWYQQTPGQGLQFLFEYFSETQRNKGNFPGRFSGRQFSNSRSEMNVSTLELGDSALYLCASSTDTGAGNIQYFGAGTRLSVL.

The chain combines TRBV9 with TRBJ2-7; tentative D call: TRBD2 (5 bases). V shed 2 bases and J shed 7 bases, with 7 bases lying between them. The CDR3 has 11 amino acids. CDR1 is SGDLS and CDR2 is YYNGEE in the germline V gene. The CDR3 protein is CASSVPGEQYV. CDR3 coding DNA: TGTGCCAGCAGCGTCCCGGGGGAGCAGTACGTC.

The gene calls are TRBV5-8 and TRBJ2-5; TRBD1 or TRBD2 may be the D gene (6 bases each). Germline lookup yields CDR1 SGHTS and CDR2 YDEGEE. This CDR3 region has 14 residues. In DNA, the CDR3 is TGTGCATCCGGTAGGGGGGTCCCTGGCGAGACCCAGTACTTC. Protein product: CASGRGVPGETQYF.

The chain uses TRBV15 and TRBJ1-2; 10 bases line up with TRBD1. This CDR3 has 17 amino acids. Germline V gene sequence: CDR1 LNHNV, CDR2 YYDKDF (reference sequence). The V gene end was trimmed by 1 base and the J gene end by 7 bases; junction bases not matched to a gene: 12. The DNA of the CDR3 is TGTGCCACCAGCAGAGTAATAGGACAGGGGGGCTTATCTGGCTACACCTTC. Its translation: CATSRVIGQGGLSGYTF. Based on the CDR3 plus reference TRBV15 and TRBJ1-2, the full variable domain is DAMVIQNPRYQVTQFGKPVTLSCSQTLNHNVMYWYQQKSSQAPKLLFHYYDKDFNNEADTPDNFQSRRPNTSFCFLDIRSPGLGDTAMYLCATSRVIGQGGLSGYTFGSGTRLTVV.

The V gene is TRBV18, the J gene TRBJ2-1; TRBD2 is a possible D gene (6 bases). Trimming removed 5 bases at V and 1 base at J, with 12 bases between. Germline V gene data show CDR1 as KGHSH and CDR2 as LQKENI. The CDR3 is made up of 15 amino acids. The CDR3 spells CASSTGRGSYNEQFF. The CDR3, as DNA: TGTGCCAGCTCAACGGGACGGGGGTCCTACAATGAGCAGTTCTTC.

A single count supports this clone. The chain combines TRBV19 with TRBJ1-3; D perhaps matches TRBD1 (6 bases). The CDR3 covers 15 residues. Germline V gene lookup returns CDR1 LNHDA and CDR2 SQIVND (reference sequence). Trimming shortened V by 2 bases and J by 0 bases, and 8 bases separated the two germline ends. CDR3 nucleotide sequence: TGTGCCAGTAGTATACAGGGGCTCTCTGGAAACACCATATATTTT. Amino acids: CASSIQGLSGNTIYF.

The chain has TRBV30 and TRBJ1-5; no clear D. Germline CDR1 reads GTSNPN; CDR2 reads SVGIG (reference sequence). Trimming removed 2 bases at V and 9 bases at J, with 17 bases between. This CDR3 comprises 14 residues. The CDR3 region has the DNA TGTGCCTGGAGTACGGACCGAGTAATTAGGCCCCAGCATTTT. This translates into CAWSTDRVIRPQHF. Complete variable domain (other parts from reference TRBV30 and TRBJ1-5): SQTIHQWPATLVQPVGSPLSLECTVEGTSNPNLYWYRQAAGRGLQLLFYSVGIGQISSEVPQNLSASRPQDRQFILSSKKLLLSDSGFYLCAWSTDRVIRPQHFGDGTRLSIL.

This clone was found a few times. The rearrangement links TRBV29-1 to TRBJ1-5; a possible D gene is TRBD1 (6 bases). Trimming shortened V by 6 bases and J by 4 bases, and 19 bases separated the two germline ends. Germline CDR1 SQVTM, CDR2 ANQGSEA. The CDR3 has 15 amino acids. CDR3 in DNA: TGCAGCGTGACGGCACAAGGGGGAGGGAATCAGCCCCAGCATTTT. Encoded protein: CSVTAQGGGNQPQHF.

The chain recombines TRBV2 with TRBJ2-7, with 10 bases lining up with TRBD1. J was trimmed by 6 bases and V by 6 bases; bases with no gene match: 5. The CDR3 is made up of 13 amino acids. Looked up from germline, CDR1 is SNHLY and CDR2 is FYNNEI. As DNA, the CDR3 is TGTGCCAGCAGCTGGGACAGGGGTGGCGAGCAGTACGTC. Translating gives CASSWDRGGEQYV.

DNA for the CDR3: TGCGCCAGCAGCGAACGCACAGGGGATCGTGAGCAGTTCTTC. The encoded protein is CASSERTGDREQFF. This sequence joins TRBV4-3 and TRBJ2-1; 7 bases align to TRBD1. The CDR3 extends over 14 amino acids. The germline V gene has CDR1 LGHNA and CDR2 YSLEER. V was clipped by 5 bases and J by 9 bases; unmatched bases: 10.

The chain recombines TRBV30 with TRBJ2-3; 7 positions agree with TRBD1. The CDR3 loop spans 15 amino acids. Germline V gene sequence: CDR1 GTSNPN, CDR2 SVGIG (reference sequence). Losses at the gene ends were 1 base for V and 2 bases for J; bases not matched to a gene: 6. CDR3 sequence (DNA): TGTGCCTGGAGTGGCTACAGGGGAAACACAGATACGCAGTATTTT. This encodes CAWSGYRGNTDTQYF. The full variable domain, its missing parts supplied by reference TRBV30 and TRBJ2-3, is SQTIHQWPATLVQPVGSPLSLECTVEGTSNPNLYWYRQAAGRGLQLLFYSVGIGQISSEVPQNLSASRPQDRQFILSSKKLLLSDSGFYLCAWSGYRGNTDTQYFGPGTRLTVL.

The chain is built from TRBV29-1 and TRBJ1-3; D is unclear. V was cut by 1 base and J by 4 bases, with 8 bases left in between. The CDR3 spans 13 residues. Germline CDR1 reads SQVTM; CDR2 reads ANQGSEA. CDR3 sequence reads: CSVEVGQGNTIYF. As DNA, the CDR3 is TGCAGCGTTGAAGTCGGTCAGGGAAACACCATATATTTT.

This clone turned up a few times. The rearrangement joins TRBV2 to TRBJ2-1; TRBD1 or TRBD2 may be the D gene (6 bases each). V lost 8 bases, J lost 8 bases, and 16 bases lay in between. Germline-derived CDR1 and CDR2 are SNHLY and FYNNEI. The CDR3 consists of 13 residues. CDR3 amino acids: CASEFLGGHEQFF. The CDR3 coding sequence is TGTGCCAGCGAGTTCCTCGGGGGCCATGAGCAGTTCTTC.

V usage is TRBV7-2 and J usage is TRBJ2-3; 13 bases match TRBD2. Germline CDR1 reads SGHTA; CDR2 reads FQGNSA. CDR3 length: 19 amino acids. Germline trimming cut 2 bases from V and 1 base from J; bases unmatched to any gene: 9. CDR3 sequence (DNA): TGTGCCAGCAGCTTAAGATCGGGACTAGCGGGGCTTGGCACAGATACGCAGTATTTT. The encoded protein is CASSLRSGLAGLGTDTQYF. The full variable domain, in which reference TRBV7-2 and TRBJ2-3 provide the parts outside the CDR3, is GAGVSQSPSNKVTEKGKDVELRCDPISGHTALYWYRQSLGQGLEFLIYFQGNSAPDKSGLPSDRFSAERTGGSVSTLTIQRTQQEDSAVYLCASSLRSGLAGLGTDTQYFGPGTRLTVL.